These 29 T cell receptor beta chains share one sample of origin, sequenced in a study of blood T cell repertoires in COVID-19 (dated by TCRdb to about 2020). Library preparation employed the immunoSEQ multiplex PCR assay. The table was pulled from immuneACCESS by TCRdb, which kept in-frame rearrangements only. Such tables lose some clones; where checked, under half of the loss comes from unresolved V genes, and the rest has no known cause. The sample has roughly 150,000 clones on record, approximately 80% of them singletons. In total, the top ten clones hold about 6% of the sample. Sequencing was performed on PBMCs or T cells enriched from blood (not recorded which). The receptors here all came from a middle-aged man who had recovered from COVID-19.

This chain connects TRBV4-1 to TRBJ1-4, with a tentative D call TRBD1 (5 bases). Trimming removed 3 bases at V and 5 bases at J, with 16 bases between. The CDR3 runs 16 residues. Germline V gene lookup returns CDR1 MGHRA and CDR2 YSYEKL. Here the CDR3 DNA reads TGCGCCAGCAGCCAGATTGGGGAGGGGATCAATGAAAAACTGTTTTTT. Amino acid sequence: CASSQIGEGINEKLFF.

CDR3 in amino acids: CASSQGVLRVNEKLFF. The DNA for the CDR3 is TGTGCCAGCAGCCAAGGTGTTCTCAGGGTTAATGAAAAACTGTTTTTT. V is TRBV3-1 (or the pseudogene TRBV3-2) and J is TRBJ1-4, with D possibly TRBD1 on 5 matching bases. V was shortened by 1 base and J by 4 bases, with 13 bases between the two germline ends. The V gene's germline CDR1 is LGHDT and CDR2 YNNKEL (reference sequence). The CDR3 loop spans 16 amino acids.

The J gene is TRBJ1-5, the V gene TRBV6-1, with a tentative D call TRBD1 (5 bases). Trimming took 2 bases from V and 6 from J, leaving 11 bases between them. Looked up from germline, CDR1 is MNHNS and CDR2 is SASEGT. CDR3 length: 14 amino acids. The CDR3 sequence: CASSEIGAAQPQHF. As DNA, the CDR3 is TGTGCCAGCAGTGAAATTGGGGCCGCTCAGCCCCAGCATTTT.

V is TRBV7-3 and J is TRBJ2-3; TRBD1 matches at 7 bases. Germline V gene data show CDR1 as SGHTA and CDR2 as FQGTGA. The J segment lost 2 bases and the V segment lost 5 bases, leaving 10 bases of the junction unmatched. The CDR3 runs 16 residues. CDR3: CASSIDRATNTDTQYF. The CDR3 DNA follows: TGTGCCAGCAGCATAGACAGGGCTACGAACACAGATACGCAGTATTTT.

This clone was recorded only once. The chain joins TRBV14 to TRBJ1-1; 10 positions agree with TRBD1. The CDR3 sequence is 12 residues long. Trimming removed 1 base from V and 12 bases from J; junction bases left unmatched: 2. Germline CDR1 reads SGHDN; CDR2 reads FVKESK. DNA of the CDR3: TGTGCCAGCAGCCAAGGGGACAGGGGCACTTTCTTT. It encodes CASSQGDRGTFF. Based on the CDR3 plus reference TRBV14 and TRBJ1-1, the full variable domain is EAGVTQFPSHSVIEKGQTVTLRCDPISGHDNLYWYRRVMGKEIKFLLHFVKESKQDESGMPNNRFLAERTGGTYSTLKVQPAELEDSGVYFCASSQGDRGTFFGQGTRLTVV.

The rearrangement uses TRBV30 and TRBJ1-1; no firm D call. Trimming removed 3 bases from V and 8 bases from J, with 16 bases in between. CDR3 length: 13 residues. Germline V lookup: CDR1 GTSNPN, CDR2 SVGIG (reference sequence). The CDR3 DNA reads TGTGCCTGGAGGGAGGTTGGGAGGGAGGAAGCTTTCTTT. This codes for CAWREVGREEAFF.

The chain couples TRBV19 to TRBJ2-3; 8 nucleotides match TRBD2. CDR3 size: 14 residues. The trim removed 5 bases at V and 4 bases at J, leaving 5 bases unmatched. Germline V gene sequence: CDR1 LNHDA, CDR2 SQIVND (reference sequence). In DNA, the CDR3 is TGTGCCAGTAGTCTCGGGGGGGGCCCAGATACGCAGTATTTT. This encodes CASSLGGGPDTQYF.

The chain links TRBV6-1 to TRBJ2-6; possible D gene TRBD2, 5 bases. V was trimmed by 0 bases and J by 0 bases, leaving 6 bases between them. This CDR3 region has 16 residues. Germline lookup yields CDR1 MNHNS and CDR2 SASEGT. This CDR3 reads CASSEAEASGANVLTF. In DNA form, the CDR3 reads TGTGCCAGCAGTGAAGCGGAGGCCTCTGGGGCCAACGTCCTGACTTTC.

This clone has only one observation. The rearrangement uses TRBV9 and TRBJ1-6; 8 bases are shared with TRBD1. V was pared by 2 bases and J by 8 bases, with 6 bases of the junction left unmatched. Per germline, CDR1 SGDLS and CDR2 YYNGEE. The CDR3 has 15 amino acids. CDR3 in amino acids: CASSVSTGAYSPLHF. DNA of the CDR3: TGTGCCAGCAGCGTTTCGACAGGGGCCTATTCACCCCTCCACTTT.

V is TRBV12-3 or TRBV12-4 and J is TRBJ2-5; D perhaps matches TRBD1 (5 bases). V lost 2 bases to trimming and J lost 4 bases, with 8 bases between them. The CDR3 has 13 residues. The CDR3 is CASSLSGAETQYF. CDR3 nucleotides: TGTGCCAGCAGTTTATCTGGGGCAGAGACCCAGTACTTC.

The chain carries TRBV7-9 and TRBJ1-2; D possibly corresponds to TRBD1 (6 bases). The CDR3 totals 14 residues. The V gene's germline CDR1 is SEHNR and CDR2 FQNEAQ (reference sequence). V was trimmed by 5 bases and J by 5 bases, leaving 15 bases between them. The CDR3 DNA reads TGTGCCAGCAGCCGAGGCGGGGGCGGATATGGCTACACCTTC. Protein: CASSRGGGGYGYTF.

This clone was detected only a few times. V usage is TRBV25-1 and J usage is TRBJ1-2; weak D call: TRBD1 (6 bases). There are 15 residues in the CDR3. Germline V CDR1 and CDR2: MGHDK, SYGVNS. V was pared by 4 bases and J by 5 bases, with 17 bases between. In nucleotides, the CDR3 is TGTGCCAGCAGTGCCCTGCAGGGGCAGTTTTATGGCTACACCTTC. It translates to CASSALQGQFYGYTF.

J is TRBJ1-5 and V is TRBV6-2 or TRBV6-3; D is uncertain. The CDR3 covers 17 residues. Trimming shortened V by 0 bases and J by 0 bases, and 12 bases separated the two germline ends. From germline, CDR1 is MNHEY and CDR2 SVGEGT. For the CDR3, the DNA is TGTGCCAGCAGTTACTCGCCAGGCCGATATAGCAATCAGCCCCAGCATTTT. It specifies CASSYSPGRYSNQPQHF.

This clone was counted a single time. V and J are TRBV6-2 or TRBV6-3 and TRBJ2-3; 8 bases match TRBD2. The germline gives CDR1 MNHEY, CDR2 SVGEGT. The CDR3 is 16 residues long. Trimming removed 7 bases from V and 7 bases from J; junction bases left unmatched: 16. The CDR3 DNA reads TGTGCCAGCACCCCTCGGGAGGGGGGGGGTTGGAATACGCAGTATTTT. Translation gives CASTPREGGGWNTQYF.

The CDR3 protein is CASSRGQSNTEAFF. In DNA form, the CDR3 reads TGTGCCAGCAGTCGTGGACAGTCGAACACTGAAGCTTTCTTT. V gene TRBV6-5 combines with J gene TRBJ1-1, with D possibly being TRBD1 (6 bases). V lost 5 bases to trimming and J lost 1 base, with 11 bases between them. This CDR3 has 14 residues. Germline loops: CDR1 MNHEY, CDR2 SVGAGI.

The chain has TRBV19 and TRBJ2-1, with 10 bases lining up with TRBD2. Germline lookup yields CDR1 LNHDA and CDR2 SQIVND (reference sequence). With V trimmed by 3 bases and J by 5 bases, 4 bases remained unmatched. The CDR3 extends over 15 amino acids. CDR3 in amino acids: CASSMGAGGNNEQFF. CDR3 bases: TGTGCCAGTAGTATGGGAGCGGGGGGGAACAATGAGCAGTTCTTC.

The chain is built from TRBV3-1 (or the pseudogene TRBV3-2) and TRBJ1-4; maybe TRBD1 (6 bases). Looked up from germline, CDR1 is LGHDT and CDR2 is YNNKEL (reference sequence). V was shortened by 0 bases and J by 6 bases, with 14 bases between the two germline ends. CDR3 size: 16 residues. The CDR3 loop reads CASSQDWGGFYEKLFF. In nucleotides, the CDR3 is TGTGCCAGCAGCCAAGATTGGGGGGGCTTCTATGAAAAACTGTTTTTT.

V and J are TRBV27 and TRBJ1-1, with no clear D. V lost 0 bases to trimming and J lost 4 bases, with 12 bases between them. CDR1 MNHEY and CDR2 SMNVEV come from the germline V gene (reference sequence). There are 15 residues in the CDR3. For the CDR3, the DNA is TGTGCCAGCAGTTTATCGAGAGGGAGCATCACTGAAGCTTTCTTT. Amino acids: CASSLSRGSITEAFF.

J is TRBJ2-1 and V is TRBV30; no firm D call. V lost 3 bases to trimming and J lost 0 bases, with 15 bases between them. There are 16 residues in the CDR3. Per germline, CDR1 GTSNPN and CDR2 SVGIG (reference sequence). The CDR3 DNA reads TGTGCCTGGAGCGACTCAGACTTCCGCTCCTACAATGAGCAGTTCTTC. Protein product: CAWSDSDFRSYNEQFF.

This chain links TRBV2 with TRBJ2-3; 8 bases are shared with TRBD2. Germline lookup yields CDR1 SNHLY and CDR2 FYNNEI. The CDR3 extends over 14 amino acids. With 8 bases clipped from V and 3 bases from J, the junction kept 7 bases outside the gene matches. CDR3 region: CASQRGSVTDTQYF. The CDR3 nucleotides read TGTGCCAGCCAGCGGGGGAGCGTTACAGATACGCAGTATTTT.

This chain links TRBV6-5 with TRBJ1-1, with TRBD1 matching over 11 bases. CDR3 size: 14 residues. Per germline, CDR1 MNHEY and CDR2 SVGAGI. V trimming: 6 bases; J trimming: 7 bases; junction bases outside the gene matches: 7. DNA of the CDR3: TGTGCCAGCAGACGGACAGGGGGCATATTTGAAGCTTTCTTT. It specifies CASRRTGGIFEAFF.

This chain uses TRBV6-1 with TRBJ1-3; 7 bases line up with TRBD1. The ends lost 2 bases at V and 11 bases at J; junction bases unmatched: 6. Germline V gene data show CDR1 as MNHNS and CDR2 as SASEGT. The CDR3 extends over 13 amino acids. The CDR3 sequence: CASSELQGDAIYF. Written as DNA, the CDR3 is TGTGCCAGCAGTGAACTGCAGGGGGACGCCATATATTTT.

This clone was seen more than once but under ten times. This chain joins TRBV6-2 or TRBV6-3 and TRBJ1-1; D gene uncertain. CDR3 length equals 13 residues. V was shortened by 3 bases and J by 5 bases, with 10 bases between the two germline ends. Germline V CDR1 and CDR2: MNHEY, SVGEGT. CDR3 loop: CASSYGRVTEAFF. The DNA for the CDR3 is TGTGCCAGCAGTTATGGTCGGGTTACTGAAGCTTTCTTT.

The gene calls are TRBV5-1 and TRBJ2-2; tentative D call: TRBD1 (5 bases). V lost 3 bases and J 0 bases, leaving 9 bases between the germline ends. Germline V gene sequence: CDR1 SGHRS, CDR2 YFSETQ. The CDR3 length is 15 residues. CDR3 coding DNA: TGCGCCAGCAGCTCAGGACAACCGAACACCGGGGAGCTGTTTTTT. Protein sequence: CASSSGQPNTGELFF.

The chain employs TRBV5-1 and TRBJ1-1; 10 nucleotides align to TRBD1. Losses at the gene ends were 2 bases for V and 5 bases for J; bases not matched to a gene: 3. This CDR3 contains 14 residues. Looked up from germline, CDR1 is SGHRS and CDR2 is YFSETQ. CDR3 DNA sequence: TGCGCCAGCAGCTTAAGGACAGGGGGAACTGAAGCTTTCTTT. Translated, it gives CASSLRTGGTEAFF.

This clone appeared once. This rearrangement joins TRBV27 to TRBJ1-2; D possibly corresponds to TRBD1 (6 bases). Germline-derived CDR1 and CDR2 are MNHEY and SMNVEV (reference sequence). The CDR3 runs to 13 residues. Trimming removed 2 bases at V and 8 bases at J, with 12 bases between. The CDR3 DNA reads TGTGCCAGCAGTTTAACAGGACAGCTAGGCTACACCTTC. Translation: CASSLTGQLGYTF.

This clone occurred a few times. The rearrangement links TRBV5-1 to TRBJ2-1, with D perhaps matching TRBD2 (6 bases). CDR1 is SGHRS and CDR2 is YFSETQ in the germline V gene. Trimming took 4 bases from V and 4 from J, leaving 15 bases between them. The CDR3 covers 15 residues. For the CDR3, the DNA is TGCGCCAGCAGCCCGGCAGGAGGGGCGTACAATGAGCAGTTCTTC. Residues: CASSPAGGAYNEQFF.

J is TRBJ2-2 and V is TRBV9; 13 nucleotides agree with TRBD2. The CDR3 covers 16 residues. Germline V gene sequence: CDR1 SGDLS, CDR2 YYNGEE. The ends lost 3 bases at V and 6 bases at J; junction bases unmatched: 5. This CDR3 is CASSGRLAGGSGELFF. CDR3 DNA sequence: TGTGCCAGCAGCGGCAGACTAGCGGGGGGTTCCGGGGAGCTGTTTTTT.

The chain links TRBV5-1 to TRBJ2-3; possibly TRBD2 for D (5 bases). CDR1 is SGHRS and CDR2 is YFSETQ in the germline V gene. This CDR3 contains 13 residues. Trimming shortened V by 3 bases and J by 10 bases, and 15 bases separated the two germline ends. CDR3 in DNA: TGCGCCAGCAGCTCGGGAAATGTGGGAGCGCAGTATTTT. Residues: CASSSGNVGAQYF.